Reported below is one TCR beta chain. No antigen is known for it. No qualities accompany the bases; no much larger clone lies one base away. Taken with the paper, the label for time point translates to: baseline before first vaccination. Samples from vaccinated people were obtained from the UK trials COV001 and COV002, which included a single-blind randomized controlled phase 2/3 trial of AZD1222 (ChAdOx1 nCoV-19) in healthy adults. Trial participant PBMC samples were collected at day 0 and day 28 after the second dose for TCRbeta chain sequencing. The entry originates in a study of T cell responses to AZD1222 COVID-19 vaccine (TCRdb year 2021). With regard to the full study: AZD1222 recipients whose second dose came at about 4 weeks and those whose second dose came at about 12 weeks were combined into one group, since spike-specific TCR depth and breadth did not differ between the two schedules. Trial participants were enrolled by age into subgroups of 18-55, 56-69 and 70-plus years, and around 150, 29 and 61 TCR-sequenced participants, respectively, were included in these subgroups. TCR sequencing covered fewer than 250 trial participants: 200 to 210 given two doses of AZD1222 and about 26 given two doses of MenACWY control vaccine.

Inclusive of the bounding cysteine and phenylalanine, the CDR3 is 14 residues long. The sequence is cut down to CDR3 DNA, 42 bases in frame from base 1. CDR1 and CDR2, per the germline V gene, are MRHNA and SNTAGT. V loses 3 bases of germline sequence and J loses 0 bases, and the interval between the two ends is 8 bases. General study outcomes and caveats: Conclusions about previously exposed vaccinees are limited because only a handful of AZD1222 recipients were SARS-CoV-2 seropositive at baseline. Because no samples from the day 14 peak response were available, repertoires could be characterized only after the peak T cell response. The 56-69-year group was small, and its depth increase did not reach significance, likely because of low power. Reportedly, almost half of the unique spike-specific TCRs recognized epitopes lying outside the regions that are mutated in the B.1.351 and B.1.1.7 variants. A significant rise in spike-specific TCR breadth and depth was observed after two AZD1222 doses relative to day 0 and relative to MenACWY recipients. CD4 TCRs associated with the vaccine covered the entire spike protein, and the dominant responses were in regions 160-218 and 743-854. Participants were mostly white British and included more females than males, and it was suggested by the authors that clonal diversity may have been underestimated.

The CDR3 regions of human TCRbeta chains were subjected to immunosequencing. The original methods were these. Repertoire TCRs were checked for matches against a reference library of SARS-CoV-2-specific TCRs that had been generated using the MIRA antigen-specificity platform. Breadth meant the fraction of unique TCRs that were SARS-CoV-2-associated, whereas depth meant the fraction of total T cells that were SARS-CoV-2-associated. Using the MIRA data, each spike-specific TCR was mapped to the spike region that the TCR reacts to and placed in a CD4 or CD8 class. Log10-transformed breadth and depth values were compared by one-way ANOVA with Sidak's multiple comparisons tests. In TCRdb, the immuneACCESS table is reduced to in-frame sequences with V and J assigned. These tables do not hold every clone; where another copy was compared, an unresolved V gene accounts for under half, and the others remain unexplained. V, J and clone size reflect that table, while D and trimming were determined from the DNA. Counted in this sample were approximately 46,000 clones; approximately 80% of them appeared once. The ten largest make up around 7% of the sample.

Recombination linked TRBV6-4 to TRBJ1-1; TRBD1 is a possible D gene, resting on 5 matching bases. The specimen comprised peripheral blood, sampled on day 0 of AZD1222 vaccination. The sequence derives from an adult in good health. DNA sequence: TGTGCCAGCAGTGAGGACACCCTGAACACTGAAGCTTTCTTT. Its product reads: CASSEDTLNTEAFF.